This TCR beta chain originates from a study of early T cells in non-severe SARS-CoV-2 infection. Study background: The study sequenced bulk RNA from unsorted whole blood, with chains unpaired.

In the library, individual cDNA molecules carried attached unique molecular identifiers. One entry per CDR3 protein results from TCRdb running MiXCR on the 5' RACE reads. The table lists fewer than 65,000 distinct CDR3 sequences, around 6.5% of them singletons. Overall study results and limits: Private and CD4 specificities were missed by VDJdb matching, which favored anti-spike CD8 responses.

The CDR3 spans 12 residues. Germline CDR1 reads GTSNPN; CDR2 reads SVGIG (reference sequence). The V end lost 4 bases, the J end lost 6 bases, and 10 bases lay between the germline ends. In its sample, this clonotype was seen many times. Its target is not known. The clonotype was recovered from an adult who was a healthcare worker with PCR-confirmed SARS-CoV-2 infection or an uninfected control (not recorded which). The rearrangement uses TRBV30 and TRBJ2-4; TRBD1 might be the D (5 bases). Sample: whole blood, taken at baseline. CDR3 bases: TGTGCCTGGACAGGGTCTGGAAACATTCAGTACTTC. As protein: CAWTGSGNIQYF. The full variable domain, its missing parts supplied by reference TRBV30 and TRBJ2-4, is SQTIHQWPATLVQPVGSPLSLECTVEGTSNPNLYWYRQAAGRGLQLLFYSVGIGQISSEVPQNLSASRPQDRQFILSSKKLLLSDSGFYLCAWTGSGNIQYFGAGTRLSVL.